This is a list of T cell receptor beta chains from one sample in a study of T cell clonotyping in hematopoietic cell transplantation. Assay: immunoSEQ multiplex PCR; the TCRdb copy retains only in-frame clones and omits some. Among about 69,000 clones listed, just under 95% were seen once. The sequenced sample consisted of peripheral blood mononuclear cells. These receptors were taken from a man aged 45-65 years in good health. Some clones in this sample may be carry-over from other donors' samples. The CDR3 runs from the conserved cysteine through the conserved F or W. D genes are given only for firm matches. Some rows mark clone size as missing; the rest say once, few, many or name a class of expanded clone.

v_call: TRBV7-2
j_call: TRBJ2-3
d_call: TRBD2
clone_size: NA
cdr3_nt: TGTGCCAGCAGCCTACCGACTAGCGGGATTGTCCGGAAGACGCAGTATTTT
cdr3_aa: CASSLPTSGIVRKTQYF

v_call: TRBV6-5
j_call: TRBJ1-2
d_call: TRBD1
clone_size: NA
cdr3_nt: TGTGCCAGCACCCTGCGACAGGGAGGTGGCTACACCTTC
cdr3_aa: CASTLRQGGGYTF

v_call: TRBV11-3
j_call: TRBJ2-7
d_call: NA
clone_size: NA
cdr3_nt: TGTGCCAGCAGCGCAGTACAGGGTGAGGAGCAGTACTTC
cdr3_aa: CASSAVQGEEQYF

v_call: TRBV5-4
j_call: TRBJ2-3
d_call: NA
clone_size: NA
cdr3_nt: TGTGCCAGCAGCAGAAACCCCACCCACACAGATACGCAGTATTTT
cdr3_aa: CASSRNPTHTDTQYF

v_call: TRBV10-3
j_call: TRBJ2-3
d_call: TRBD2
clone_size: NA
cdr3_nt: TGTGCCGCAGGGACTAGCGGGGGAGTCACAGATACGCAGTATTTT
cdr3_aa: CAAGTSGGVTDTQYF

v_call: TRBV15
j_call: TRBJ2-2
d_call: TRBD2
clone_size: NA
cdr3_nt: TGTGCCACCAGCAGGCCAAGCGGGGGAAACACCGGGGAGCTGTTTTTT
cdr3_aa: CATSRPSGGNTGELFF

v_call: TRBV18
j_call: TRBJ1-2
d_call: NA
clone_size: NA
cdr3_nt: TGTGCCAGCTCACCTTCGACAGGCGTCTATGGCTACACCTTC
cdr3_aa: CASSPSTGVYGYTF

v_call: TRBV7-2
j_call: TRBJ1-1
d_call: TRBD1
clone_size: once
cdr3_nt: TGTGCCAGCAGCTTGGGACAGGGGAGAACTGAAGCTTTCTTT
cdr3_aa: CASSLGQGRTEAFF

v_call: TRBV6-1
j_call: TRBJ1-5
d_call: TRBD1
clone_size: NA
cdr3_nt: TGTGCCAGCAGTGGAGGACAGGTCAACAATCAGCCCCAGCATTTT
cdr3_aa: CASSGGQVNNQPQHF

v_call: TRBV29-1
j_call: TRBJ1-4
d_call: NA
clone_size: NA
cdr3_nt: TGCAGCGCCGATCTACAGGGTGATGAGGATGAAAAACTGTTTTTT
cdr3_aa: CSADLQGDEDEKLFF

v_call: TRBV6-5
j_call: TRBJ2-7
d_call: TRBD1
clone_size: NA
cdr3_nt: TGTGCCAGCCATGGAACCGGGACAGAAAGGATCGAGCAGTACTTC
cdr3_aa: CASHGTGTERIEQYF

v_call: TRBV2
j_call: TRBJ1-6
d_call: TRBD1
clone_size: NA
cdr3_nt: TGTGCCAGCAGGTCCGGGACAGAGGCTTCACCCCTCCACTTT
cdr3_aa: CASRSGTEASPLHF

v_call: TRBV19
j_call: TRBJ2-5
d_call: TRBD1
clone_size: NA
cdr3_nt: TGTGCCAGTAGTACTGACAGGGGTCAAGAGACCCAGTACTTC
cdr3_aa: CASSTDRGQETQYF

v_call: TRBV6-5
j_call: TRBJ1-1
d_call: NA
clone_size: NA
cdr3_nt: TGTGCCAGCAGTTACGGGGGAGGCACTGAAGCTTTCTTT
cdr3_aa: CASSYGGGTEAFF

v_call: TRBV19
j_call: TRBJ2-7
d_call: NA
clone_size: NA
cdr3_nt: TGTGCCAGTAGCCCCTACAGGGACCTCTACGAGCAGTACTTC
cdr3_aa: CASSPYRDLYEQYF

v_call: TRBV6-1
j_call: TRBJ2-3
d_call: TRBD2
clone_size: few
cdr3_nt: TGTGCCAGCAGTGGGAGGGGACTAGCGGGGAGGGATACGCAGTATTTT
cdr3_aa: CASSGRGLAGRDTQYF

v_call: TRBV6-1
j_call: TRBJ2-7
d_call: TRBD1
clone_size: NA
cdr3_nt: TGTGCCAGCAGTGAACCTCGAGGACAGGCCAGCTCCTACGAGCAGTACTTC
cdr3_aa: CASSEPRGQASSYEQYF

v_call: TRBV10-1
j_call: TRBJ2-1
d_call: NA
clone_size: NA
cdr3_nt: TGCGCCAGCAGTGACCCCCCTTGTACCAGCGTCCGGTTTGGCTACAATGAGCAGTTCTTC
cdr3_aa: CASSDPPCTSVRFGYNEQFF

v_call: TRBV6-1
j_call: TRBJ1-2
d_call: NA
clone_size: NA
cdr3_nt: TGTGCCAGCAGAGACGGTTTATTGGGTGGCTACACCTTC
cdr3_aa: CASRDGLLGGYTF

v_call: TRBV5-6
j_call: TRBJ2-5
d_call: TRBD2
clone_size: NA
cdr3_nt: TGTGCCAGCAGCTTGGCCGGGAGGGGCCAAGAGACCCAGTACTTC
cdr3_aa: CASSLAGRGQETQYF

v_call: TRBV2
j_call: TRBJ2-5
d_call: TRBD1
clone_size: NA
cdr3_nt: TGTGCCAGCAGCATGGGACAGGGATACGAGACCCAGTACTTC
cdr3_aa: CASSMGQGYETQYF

v_call: TRBV6-5
j_call: TRBJ2-7
d_call: NA
clone_size: NA
cdr3_nt: TGTGCCAGCAGTCCCAAGGGGGGTATTGACGAGCAGTACTTC
cdr3_aa: CASSPKGGIDEQYF

v_call: TRBV10-3
j_call: TRBJ1-1
d_call: NA
clone_size: few
cdr3_nt: TGTGCCACCACTGGGAGTGGCACTGAAGCTTTCTTT
cdr3_aa: CATTGSGTEAFF

v_call: TRBV5-1
j_call: TRBJ2-1
d_call: TRBD1
clone_size: NA
cdr3_nt: TGCGCCAGCAGCTTGGCCAGGGGGTATGATGAGCAGTTCTTC
cdr3_aa: CASSLARGYDEQFF

v_call: TRBV29-1
j_call: TRBJ2-5
d_call: NA
clone_size: NA
cdr3_nt: TGCAGCGCAACTACCGCAGGGGCACAAGAGACCCAGTACTTC
cdr3_aa: CSATTAGAQETQYF

v_call: TRBV19
j_call: TRBJ1-1
d_call: NA
clone_size: NA
cdr3_nt: TGTGCCAGTAGTATTGAGGGGGGGCGTCTGAACACTGAAGCTTTCTTT
cdr3_aa: CASSIEGGRLNTEAFF

v_call: TRBV19
j_call: TRBJ2-2
d_call: TRBD1
clone_size: NA
cdr3_nt: TGTGCCAGTACCCTCGGACAGGGGGCCACCGGGGAGCTGTTTTTT
cdr3_aa: CASTLGQGATGELFF

v_call: TRBV28
j_call: TRBJ1-2
d_call: NA
clone_size: NA
cdr3_nt: TGTGCCACCTTGAGGGGTCCGAAGACCTTC
cdr3_aa: CATLRGPKTF

v_call: TRBV9
j_call: TRBJ2-1
d_call: TRBD2
clone_size: NA
cdr3_nt: TGTGCCAGCAGTGGGACTAGCGGGGGGACAACCTACAATGAGCAGTTCTTC
cdr3_aa: CASSGTSGGTTYNEQFF

v_call: TRBV21-1
j_call: TRBJ2-2
d_call: NA
clone_size: NA
cdr3_nt: TGTGCCAGCAGCAGACAACCGGGACACGGAAACACCGGGGAGCTGTTTTTT
cdr3_aa: CASSRQPGHGNTGELFF

v_call: TRBV19
j_call: TRBJ1-5
d_call: NA
clone_size: NA
cdr3_nt: TGTGCCAGTGACCCAGGTAGCAATCAGCCCCAGCATTTT
cdr3_aa: CASDPGSNQPQHF

v_call: TRBV28
j_call: TRBJ1-5
d_call: TRBD1
clone_size: once
cdr3_nt: TGTGCCAGCAGGGCTAGGACAGGGGGCAATCAGCCCCAGCATTTT
cdr3_aa: CASRARTGGNQPQHF

v_call: TRBV11-2
j_call: TRBJ2-1
d_call: NA
clone_size: NA
cdr3_nt: TGTGCCAGCAGCCGTGGGGTCGGCGGGGAGCAGTTCTTC
cdr3_aa: CASSRGVGGEQFF

v_call: TRBV2
j_call: TRBJ1-1
d_call: NA
clone_size: NA
cdr3_nt: TGTGCCAGCAGTGAATCGAGACAGCTGAACACTGAAGCTTTCTTT
cdr3_aa: CASSESRQLNTEAFF

v_call: TRBV7-9
j_call: TRBJ2-7
d_call: TRBD1
clone_size: NA
cdr3_nt: TGTGCCAGCGCCTGGGCCGGGACAGGGGACTACGAGCAGTACTTC
cdr3_aa: CASAWAGTGDYEQYF

v_call: TRBV5-1
j_call: TRBJ2-7
d_call: TRBD2
clone_size: NA
cdr3_nt: TGCGCCAGCAGCTTGGAGACTAGCGGGGCCAGGAGCTCCTACGAGCAGTACTTC
cdr3_aa: CASSLETSGARSSYEQYF

v_call: TRBV9
j_call: TRBJ2-1
d_call: TRBD2
clone_size: NA
cdr3_nt: TGTGCCAGCAGCGTAGAAGGTAGCGGGGGCTACTCCTACAATGAGCAGTTCTTC
cdr3_aa: CASSVEGSGGYSYNEQFF

v_call: TRBV7-2
j_call: TRBJ1-4
d_call: NA
clone_size: NA
cdr3_nt: TGTGCCAGCAATCCGGGGTGGGGGGAACTGTTTTTT
cdr3_aa: CASNPGWGELFF

v_call: TRBV18
j_call: TRBJ1-5
d_call: TRBD1
clone_size: NA
cdr3_nt: TGTGCCAGCTCACCAGAACAGGGGGCAAGTCAGCCCCAGCATTTT
cdr3_aa: CASSPEQGASQPQHF

v_call: TRBV9
j_call: TRBJ1-1
d_call: TRBD1
clone_size: once
cdr3_nt: TGTGCCAGCAGCGCGGGACAGATGAACACTGAAGCTTTCTTT
cdr3_aa: CASSAGQMNTEAFF

v_call: TRBV4-3
j_call: TRBJ2-7
d_call: NA
clone_size: NA
cdr3_nt: TGCGCCAGCAGCCAAGCGAACGGGTACGAGCAGTACTTC
cdr3_aa: CASSQANGYEQYF